This is a list of T cell receptor beta chains from one sample in a study of memory B cells and T cells in multiple sclerosis. Using immunoSEQ multiplex PCR, the repertoire was profiled, and TCRdb retains in-frame clones only, with some absent. Found here are 510 or so clones, around 79% of them singletons; the top ten hold approximately 9%. Material: brain tissue. The receptors here all came from a human donor with multiple sclerosis. CDR3s include the opening cysteine and the closing phenylalanine or tryptophan. Fields, in order: J gene, D gene, clone size, V gene, CDR3 DNA, CDR3 protein. The D gene is left open where the match is weak. The listing skips clone size in some rows; elsewhere it reads once, few, many or a size class.

TRBJ1-5,.,.,TRBV27,TGTGCCAGCAGTAATGAGGTCAATCAGCCCCAGCATTTT,CASSNEVNQPQHF
TRBJ1-5,.,few,TRBV19,TGTGCCACCAGTGGCGGTAGCAATCAGCCCCAGCATTTT,CATSGGSNQPQHF
TRBJ1-4,.,.,TRBV4-3,TGCGCCAGCAGCCAAGCTGAACGACAGATTAATGAAAAACTGTTTTTT,CASSQAERQINEKLFF
TRBJ2-7,.,.,TRBV7-9,TGTGCCAGCAGCCCAGCAGCGCTGGAAAACTACGAGCAGTACTTC,CASSPAALENYEQYF
TRBJ2-2,.,.,TRBV27,TGTGCCAGCAGTTTATCGACAGGTCAGGCCCCCGTCGGGGAGCTGTTTTTT,CASSLSTGQAPVGELFF
TRBJ1-3,.,.,TRBV7-9,TGTGCCAGCAGCAAAATCAGGGATGGAAACACCATATATTTT,CASSKIRDGNTIYF
TRBJ1-6,TRBD1,.,TRBV30,TGTGCCTGGAGTGTAGGCCCGACAGGGGGAAATTCACCCCTCCACTTT,CAWSVGPTGGNSPLHF
TRBJ2-2,TRBD2,few,TRBV30,TGTGCCTGGGACCGGGGGGAAAACACCGGGGAGCTGTTTTTT,CAWDRGENTGELFF
TRBJ2-1,TRBD1,.,TRBV5-6,TGTGCCAGCAGCTTGGTTAGGGGGCCCCGTGACAATGAGCAGTTCTTC,CASSLVRGPRDNEQFF
TRBJ1-4,.,.,TRBV30,TGTGCCTGGACCGGACAAGTGCATGAAAAACTGTTTTTT,CAWTGQVHEKLFF